Listed below are T cell receptor beta chains from one sample, sequenced in a study of blood T cell repertoires in COVID-19. Measured with immunoSEQ multiplex PCR; TCRdb has only the in-frame clones, and not every one. The sample has roughly 250,000 clones; roughly 80% are singletons. Sample: peripheral blood. These TCRs come from a person aged 70 to 85 with COVID-19, enrolled during active disease. Each CDR3 is given with its conserved first and last residue. The D gene is left open where the match is weak. A row's size may be missing; if present it is once, few, many or a size class.

J | V | size | D | CDR3 | DNA
TRBJ2-3 | TRBV5-4 | NA | NA | CASSLNNPTDTQYF | TGTGCCAGCAGCTTAAACAACCCCACAGATACGCAGTATTTT
TRBJ1-2 | TRBV29-1 | NA | NA | CSVLGGSLAYGYTF | TGCAGCGTCCTTGGGGGGTCCTTGGCCTATGGCTACACCTTC
TRBJ2-7 | TRBV11-2 | NA | TRBD1 | CAIGQDRDYEQYF | TGTGCCATCGGCCAGGACAGGGACTACGAGCAGTACTTC
TRBJ2-1 | TRBV18 | once | TRBD1 | CASSPITGQGYNEQFF | TGTGCCAGCTCACCGATTACGGGACAGGGTTACAATGAGCAGTTCTTC
TRBJ1-2 | TRBV29-1 | few | NA | CSAGGRANGYTF | TGCAGCGCTGGGGGCAGGGCGAATGGCTACACCTTC
TRBJ1-3 | TRBV9 | NA | NA | CASSDRQSTSPGNTIYF | TGTGCCAGCAGCGACCGACAGTCTACAAGCCCTGGAAACACCATATATTTT
TRBJ1-2 | TRBV2 | NA | NA | CASSLGTFGYTF | TGTGCCAGCAGCCTAGGGACATTTGGCTACACCTTC
TRBJ1-6 | TRBV27 | NA | NA | CASSLGQARNSPLHF | TGTGCCAGCAGTTTAGGGCAGGCCAGAAATTCACCCCTCCACTTT
TRBJ2-3 | TRBV30 | NA | TRBD2 | CAWGITTSGLTDTQYF | TGTGCCTGGGGGATCACGACTAGCGGACTCACAGATACGCAGTATTTT
TRBJ2-2 | TRBV19 | NA | TRBD1 | CASKDRANTGELFF | TGTGCCAGTAAGGACAGGGCGAACACCGGGGAGCTGTTTTTT
TRBJ1-1 | TRBV5-1 | many | NA | CASSSGGDTEAFF | TGCGCCAGCAGCTCTGGGGGGGACACTGAAGCTTTCTTT
TRBJ1-1 | TRBV19 | once | NA | CASSISAGAGTEAFF | TGTGCCAGTAGTATCTCGGCAGGGGCTGGTACTGAAGCTTTCTTT
TRBJ2-5 | TRBV5-5 | once | TRBD2 | CASSSLSSGVQETQYF | TGTGCCAGCAGCTCCCTTTCTAGCGGGGTACAAGAGACCCAGTACTTC
TRBJ2-1 | TRBV7-2 | once | NA | CASSPPPGSYNEQFF | TGTGCCAGCAGCCCCCCCCCGGGCTCCTACAATGAGCAGTTCTTC
TRBJ1-3 | TRBV6-2/TRBV6-3 | NA | NA | CASSSRGNTIYF | TGTGCCAGCAGTTCACGGGGAAACACCATATATTTT
TRBJ2-7 | TRBV5-6 | NA | TRBD2 | CASSLEGLAIPYEQYF | TGTGCCAGCAGCTTGGAGGGACTAGCGATACCGTACGAGCAGTACTTC
TRBJ1-1 | TRBV29-1 | NA | NA | CSVGGGEYTEAFF | TGCAGCGTTGGGGGAGGGGAGTACACTGAAGCTTTCTTT
TRBJ2-3 | TRBV7-6 | NA | TRBD1 | CASRHSRDRDIDTQYF | TGTGCCAGCAGACATAGCAGGGACAGGGATATAGATACGCAGTATTTT
TRBJ2-5 | TRBV3-1/TRBV3-2 | NA | TRBD2 | CASRTSGRIETQYF | TGTGCCAGCAGGACTAGCGGGAGGATAGAGACCCAGTACTTC
TRBJ2-7 | TRBV18 | NA | NA | CASSPPLRSEQYF | TGTGCCAGCTCACCTCCCTTGAGGAGCGAGCAGTACTTC
TRBJ2-7 | TRBV27 | NA | TRBD2 | CASSPRRDSGGEQYF | TGTGCCAGCAGTCCACGCCGGGACTCCGGGGGGGAGCAGTACTTC
TRBJ1-5 | TRBV10-1 | few | TRBD1 | CASKGQGYCSNQPQHF | TGCGCCAGCAAAGGACAGGGATATTGCAGCAATCAGCCCCAGCATTTT
TRBJ2-1 | TRBV10-3 | NA | NA | CAIRTIYNEQFF | TGTGCCATCAGGACTATTTACAATGAGCAGTTCTTC
TRBJ2-7 | TRBV24-1 | NA | NA | CATSDRTARPYEQYF | TGTGCCACCAGTGACCGGACAGCGAGACCCTACGAGCAGTACTTC
TRBJ2-3 | TRBV7-8 | NA | TRBD2 | CASSPEAGKDTQYF | TGTGCCAGCAGTCCTGAAGCGGGGAAAGATACGCAGTATTTT
TRBJ1-5 | TRBV5-6 | NA | TRBD1 | CASSLRTGSYSNQPQHF | TGTGCCAGCAGCCTGCGGACAGGGTCCTATAGCAATCAGCCCCAGCATTTT
TRBJ2-3 | TRBV19 | NA | TRBD2 | CASSITSGGTDTQYF | TGTGCCAGTAGTATAACTAGCGGGGGGACAGATACGCAGTATTTT
TRBJ1-4 | TRBV7-9 | NA | NA | CASSQDRGEKLFF | TGTGCCAGCAGTCAAGACAGAGGTGAAAAACTGTTTTTT
TRBJ1-2 | TRBV6-1 | few | TRBD1 | CASSEGTGPRGYTF | TGTGCCAGCAGTGAAGGGACAGGGCCTCGTGGCTACACCTTC
TRBJ2-1 | TRBV7-6 | NA | NA | CASSLGTGPGDEQFF | TGTGCCAGCAGCTTAGGGACAGGCCCGGGAGATGAGCAGTTCTTC
TRBJ2-7 | TRBV11-1 | once | NA | CASGLPSTYEQYF | TGTGCCAGCGGACTACCTTCTACCTACGAGCAGTACTTC
TRBJ2-7 | TRBV7-2 | NA | TRBD2 | CASSLEGGGHYEQYF | TGTGCCAGCAGCTTAGAAGGCGGGGGGCACTACGAGCAGTACTTC
TRBJ1-5 | TRBV19 | NA | TRBD1 | CASSIAGYRGRIQPQHF | TGTGCCAGTAGTATAGCGGGGTACAGGGGGCGCATTCAGCCCCAGCATTTT
TRBJ2-7 | TRBV19 | NA | NA | CASSIGDSSYEQYF | TGTGCCAGTAGTATCGGGGATAGCTCCTACGAGCAGTACTTC
TRBJ2-2 | TRBV5-1 | NA | TRBD1 | CASSHGQGLTGELFF | TGCGCCAGCAGCCACGGACAGGGCTTAACCGGGGAGCTGTTTTTT
TRBJ2-3 | TRBV10-3 | NA | TRBD1 | CAISVGDRGSGTDTQYF | TGTGCCATCAGTGTGGGGGACAGGGGATCGGGCACAGATACGCAGTATTTT